This paragraph covers one TCR beta chain sequence. What it binds is not known. This sample was taken from a study of CD8+ T cells in alopecia areata. Study-wide results and caveats: Lesional scalp, especially alopecia totalis/universalis, showed higher clonality than normal scalp. Alphabeta T cells residing in normal skin are also sequenced in scalp samples. Clarity of TCR sharing across patients fell short of that in mice, possibly HLA-related.

This CDR3 has 14 amino acids. Germline loops: CDR1 SGHNT, CDR2 YYREEE (reference sequence). V shed 0 bases and J shed 1 base, with 7 bases lying between them. Reverse transcription of extracted RNA yielded cDNA, which provided the sequencing template. The method was immunoSEQ multiplex PCR; TCRdb's version includes in-frame clones alone and lacks a portion of them. The sample carries 200,000 or so clones, approximately 53% recorded once. Sorted populations comprised CD4+ and CD8+ T cells obtained from PBMCs. The TCR comes from a human donor in good health. The chain uses TRBV5-4 and TRBJ1-1, with D possibly TRBD1 on 5 matching bases. The sample was CD8+ T cells sorted from blood. The CDR3 here is CASSLDGGNTEAFF. As DNA, the CDR3 is TGTGCCAGCAGCTTGGACGGGGGGAACACTGAAGCTTTCTTT. Combining the CDR3 with reference TRBV5-4 and TRBJ1-1 gives the whole variable domain ETGVTQSPTHLIKTRGQQVTLRCSSQSGHNTVSWYQQALGQGPQFIFQYYREEENGRGNFPPRFSGLQFPNYSSELNVNALELDDSALYLCASSLDGGNTEAFFGQGTRLTVV.